The following is a T cell receptor beta chain sequence with its context. No cognate antigen has been identified for it. No base qualities exist here, and no much larger clone lies one base off it. The data were taken from a study of T cells in localized non-small cell lung cancer (dated by TCRdb to 2019 to 2021). In terms of the full investigation: The study examined T cell repertoires in 236 patients with early-stage NSCLC and compared tumors with uninvolved tumor-adjacent lungs. The cohort consisted of approximately 220 treatment-naive NSCLC patients whose localized lung tumors had been resected. A mean age of roughly 64 years was recorded for the NSCLC patients, of whom 129 were male and about 100 were female.

V was cut back by 5 bases and J by 2 bases, leaving a gap of 9 bases between them. According to the germline V gene, CDR1 reads SGHTA and CDR2 reads FQGTGA. Including the terminal cysteine and phenylalanine, the CDR3 comprises 13 residues. Solely the CDR3 DNA is kept, with 39 bases framed from the first base. The research as a whole found: Because the study design was exploratory, TCR variables were selected using unadjusted p-values without false-discovery rate correction. A median of roughly 56 of the top 100 tumor clones were detected in paired uninvolved adjacent lung, and about 29 of these tumor clones were also found among the top 100 clones of the paired uninvolved adjacent lung. Multi-region tumor sequencing was not performed, so intratumor heterogeneity could not be excluded. Longer overall survival was associated with higher T cell density in blood, whereas shorter survival was associated with higher clonality in adjacent lung. Uninvolved tumor-adjacent lung showed the highest T cell clonality, higher than tumor, which suggests more focused antigenic responses in the uninvolved tumor-adjacent lung.

TCR beta CDR3 regions were sequenced from DNA using the immunoSEQ Assay. The study's own analysis went as follows. T cell density was computed as TCR beta template counts normalized to usable DNA estimated by amplifying housekeeping genes. The preseqR package was used to estimate richness by extrapolating to 400,000 templates for PBMC samples and to 120,000 templates for tissue samples. Clonality was taken to be one minus Pielou's evenness. To identify tissue-enriched TCRs, differential abundance testing was run on productive amino-acid clonotypes with a minimum total count of 5 and an alpha of 0.1. The Jaccard Index and the Morisita Overlap Index were used to measure how much the repertoires overlapped between compartments. TCR beta CDR3s were clustered by GLIPH together with public tetramer-defined viral CDR3s, and at least three viral sequences plus V-gene enrichment were required for viral motifs. TCRdb limited this immuneACCESS table to in-frame rearrangements with V and J called. A share of clones is missing; checked studies link under half to unresolved V genes, and the rest is unexplained. The D gene and trimming were derived from the DNA, and the V and J assignments and clone size from that table. The sample records about 34,000 clones, about 88% of which are singletons. The ten largest clones take up 4% to 4.5% of the sample.

At diagnosis, peripheral blood, uninvolved tumor-adjacent lung and tumor were collected and stored as a combination of fresh-frozen and FFPE material. Blood samples were analyzed as peripheral blood mononuclear cells for TCR repertoire profiling. This TCR was recovered from a woman aged 35-70 years with stage I lung adenocarcinoma. The chain is encoded by TRBV7-3 joined to TRBJ1-1; D gene: possibly TRBD1, on 5 matching bases. The input for sequencing was peripheral blood, taken before any cancer treatment. The CDR3 corresponds to CASSVRDNTEAFF. The DNA reads as follows: TGTGCCAGCAGCGTCAGGGATAACACTGAAGCTTTCTTT.